The clone carrying this T cell receptor (beta chain) has a handful of counts. Unique molecular identifiers tagged the TCRbeta library. Each CDR3 protein gets one entry after TCRdb re-called the PCR reads with MiXCR. The sample records some 220,000 distinct CDR3 sequences, under 9.5% being singletons. This record belongs to a study of T-cell reconstitution after alpha-beta-depleted transplantation in children. From germline, CDR1 is SGHTA and CDR2 FQGNSA. The CDR3 is 18 amino acids. V was trimmed by 3 bases and J by 0 bases, leaving 15 bases between them. The source was PBMCs from the stem cell graft donor, collected from the stem cell graft. This clonotype originated in a human donor who donated a stem cell graft to a child with acute lymphoblastic leukemia. The chain carries TRBV7-2 and TRBJ2-6; a possible D gene is TRBD2 (6 bases). The CDR3 loop is CASSFIRDFNSGANVLTF. In DNA, the CDR3 is TGTGCCAGCAGCTTTATACGGGACTTTAACTCTGGGGCCAACGTCCTGACTTTC.